Ten or more counts support the clone carrying this T cell receptor (beta chain). Its antigen is not known. This sample's TCRbeta library carried unique molecular identifier barcodes. One entry per CDR3 protein, called by TCRdb with MiXCR from the PCR reads. Altogether some 100,000 distinct CDR3 sequences are present, 15% to 19% being singletons, with the ten largest covering around 20%. There are 13 residues in the CDR3. Trimming removed 5 bases from V and 1 base from J; junction bases left unmatched: 1. Germline V gives CDR1 DFQATT, CDR2 SNEGSKA (reference sequence). This sample was included in a study of T-cell reconstitution after alpha-beta-depleted transplantation in children. Study-level points and caveats: Two months or so post-transplant, alpha-beta T cells reportedly derived from several hundred expanded graft clones.

The sample here was PBMCs, mostly from graft donor cells, taken 180 days after TCRalphabeta/CD19-depleted stem cell transplant. The V gene is TRBV20-1, the J gene TRBJ2-3, with 9 positions matching TRBD1. This TCR came from a male patient between 2 and 9 years old who had a stem cell transplant for acute lymphoblastic leukemia, so the T cells may come from the graft donor. CDR3 loop: CSAGDRGTDTQYF. The CDR3 nucleotides read TGCAGTGCTGGGGACAGGGGCACAGATACGCAGTATTTT.